This T cell receptor (beta chain) originates from a study of T cell repertoires in cytomegalovirus infection. Germline V lookup: CDR1 MDHEN, CDR2 SYDVKM. V was trimmed by 7 bases and J by 4 bases, leaving 11 bases between them. The CDR3 loop spans 12 amino acids. TCRdb re-called the reads with MiXCR, one entry per CDR3 protein. Seen here are about 360,000 distinct CDR3 sequences, 15% to 20% observed once, and the top ten hold around 10%. Whole-study results and caveats: Cumulated frequencies of public TCR beta families served to identify carriers of CMV plus the relevant HLA.

A few counts support this clonotype. What it binds is unknown. The sequenced sample consisted of PBMCs. The chain carries TRBV28 and TRBJ2-7; D ambiguous. This TCR derives from a human donor in good health (CMV status not recorded). Some clones in this sample may be carry-over from other donors' samples. CDR3 bases: TGTGCCAGCACCGGCAGGTGGTACGAGCAGTACTTC. As protein: CASTGRWYEQYF.